This T cell receptor (beta chain) was profiled in a study of radiation and T cells in renal cell carcinoma. About the research overall: Nephrectomy followed 15 Gy stereotactic body radiation by 4 weeks. Study results and limitations: Without pretreatment biopsies, baseline tumor clonotype presence was undetermined. In blood, top tumor clones expanded by 2 weeks, shrinking by 4.

This sample's time point: baseline pretreatment blood. Treatment here: 15 Gy SBRT to primary tumor, nephrectomy 4 weeks later. Radiation-treated patients gave blood at baseline, week 2 and week 4. The CDR3 consists of 14 residues. The germline V gene encodes CDR1 MNHNS and CDR2 SASEGT. V lost 5 bases to trimming and J lost 6 bases, with 17 bases between them. The assay was immunoSEQ multiplex PCR, and TCRdb's table has in-frame clones only and misses some. The sample yields 100,000 to 150,000 clones, around 83% seen once. With respect to this clone: Its antigen is undetermined.

This clonotype originated in a woman aged 60-75 years with renal cell carcinoma. This material consisted of blood, taken from a patient whose treatment included radiotherapy and nephrectomy. This chain joins TRBV6-1 and TRBJ2-7, with TRBD2 as a possible D gene (5 bases). In DNA form, the CDR3 reads TGTGCCAGCAGTCAATATGAGGAGGTGAGCGAGCAGTACTTC. Residues: CASSQYEEVSEQYF.